This section outlines one T cell receptor (beta chain) sequence together with its context. This entry is derived from a study of blood T cell repertoires in COVID-19. As for the study in general: Samples of COVID-19 (acute and convalescent) were obtained from the United States, Italy and Spain.

The CDR3 covers 14 residues. Germline-derived CDR1 and CDR2 are SGHTS and YDEGEE. The V and J ends lost 3 bases and 0 bases respectively, with 9 bases between them. Repertoires were generated with immunoSEQ multiplex PCR, while TCRdb's copy carries only in-frame clones and drops some. The top ten hold roughly 3.7% of the sample, which has 150,000 to 200,000 clones, about 83% seen once. The TCR sequence derives from a man aged 18 to 30 with active or convalescent COVID-19. The sample was peripheral blood. The V call is TRBV5-8, the J call TRBJ1-1; no clear D gene. The CDR3 loop is CASSWAALNTEAFF. The CDR3 DNA reads TGTGCCAGCAGCTGGGCAGCCCTGAACACTGAAGCTTTCTTT.